The rows below give T cell receptor beta chains drawn from one sample of a study of blood T cells in healthy people across ages. MiXCR was run by TCRdb on the 5' RACE reads, yielding one entry per CDR3 protein. The table has 550,000 to 800,000 distinct CDR3 sequences, roughly 20% seen once. The specimen was blood. The receptors stem from a man aged 65 to 85 in good health. The CDR3 runs from the conserved cysteine through the conserved F or W. A D gene is named only where the DNA matches it firmly. The size entry is marked missing in some rows and otherwise reads once, few, many or a size class.

v_gene	j_gene	d_gene	abundance	CDR3aa	CDR3nt
TRBV10-3	TRBJ1-1	NA	NA	CAIRDSRDTEAFF	TGTGCCATCAGGGATTCCCGGGACACTGAAGCTTTCTTT
TRBV12-3/TRBV12-4	TRBJ2-2	TRBD2	NA	CASTPGTMNTGELFF	TGTGCCAGCACTCCCGGGACTATGAACACCGGGGAGCTGTTTTTT
TRBV5-1	TRBJ1-1	TRBD1	NA	CASSLQGSPEAFF	TGCGCCAGCAGCTTACAGGGGAGCCCTGAAGCTTTCTTT
TRBV24-1	TRBJ2-1	TRBD2	NA	CATSDSGLAQFF	TGTGCCACCAGTGATTCGGGACTAGCGCAGTTCTTC
TRBV2	TRBJ2-3	NA	few	CASRPGEENTDTQYF	TGTGCCAGCAGACCAGGGGAAGAAAACACAGATACGCAGTATTTT
TRBV3-1	TRBJ2-7	NA	NA	CASSQDSGSEQYF	TGTGCCAGCAGCCAAGATTCGGGTAGCGAGCAGTACTTC
TRBV20-1	TRBJ2-3	TRBD2	few	CSASGRGSTDTQYF	TGCAGTGCTAGCGGGAGGGGGTCGACAGATACGCAGTATTTT
TRBV9	TRBJ1-1	NA	NA	CASSPTEVWDGRRRTEAFF	TGTGCCAGCAGCCCCACAGAAGTGTGGGACGGACGGAGGAGGACTGAAGCTTTCTTT
TRBV28	TRBJ1-2	NA	NA	CASSPPGVFYGYTF	TGTGCCAGCAGTCCACCCGGCGTCTTCTATGGCTACACCTTC
TRBV3-1	TRBJ2-5	TRBD2	many	CASSLLAGGPKTQYF	TGTGCCAGCAGCCTACTAGCGGGAGGGCCGAAGACCCAGTACTTC
TRBV20-1	TRBJ2-5	NA	NA	CSARDGGPTETQYF	TGCAGTGCCCGGGACGGGGGTCCAACAGAGACCCAGTACTTC
TRBV2	TRBJ2-2	NA	few	CATKGRETGELFF	TGTGCCACCAAGGGACGGGAAACCGGGGAGCTGTTTTTT
TRBV7-2	TRBJ2-2	NA	NA	CASSLVRKRNTGELFF	TGTGCCAGCAGCTTAGTTCGGAAACGAAACACCGGGGAGCTGTTTTTT
TRBV7-9	TRBJ2-1	NA	few	CASTLVQGSYNEQFF	TGTGCCAGCACCCTAGTACAGGGCTCCTACAATGAGCAGTTCTTC
TRBV14	TRBJ2-3	NA	few	CASSQDTGYSTDTQYF	TGTGCCAGCAGCCAAGATACGGGGTATAGCACAGATACGCAGTATTTT
TRBV5-1	TRBJ2-7	NA	NA	CASSPVAGTTQEQYF	TGCGCCAGCAGCCCAGTGGCAGGAACTACGCAGGAGCAGTACTTC
TRBV5-1	TRBJ2-7	NA	few	CTSSNQGGEQYF	TGCACCAGCAGCAATCAAGGGGGCGAGCAGTACTTC
TRBV20-1	TRBJ1-5	TRBD1	few	CSARDRAGGRPQHF	TGCAGTGCTAGAGATCGGGCAGGGGGACGGCCCCAGCATTTT
TRBV2	TRBJ2-3	TRBD2	NA	CASTPTGLAERDTQYF	TGTGCCAGCACACCAACGGGACTAGCGGAACGAGATACGCAGTATTTT
TRBV28	TRBJ1-1	NA	NA	CASKVDWNTEAFF	TGTGCCAGCAAGGTCGACTGGAACACTGAAGCTTTCTTT
TRBV30	TRBJ2-3	NA	NA	CLVRGGTDTQYF	TGTCTAGTCAGGGGGGGCACAGATACGCAGTATTTT
TRBV9	TRBJ2-5	NA	NA	CASSVAGSTQEAQYF	TGTGCCAGCAGCGTAGCAGGCTCTACACAAGAGGCCCAGTACTTC
TRBV12-3/TRBV12-4	TRBJ2-5	NA	NA	CASSLGGSGKTQYF	TGTGCCAGCAGCCTCGGAGGGAGTGGAAAGACCCAGTACTTC
TRBV27	TRBJ1-6	NA	NA	CASSSREDSPLHF	TGTGCCAGCAGTTCACGGGAAGATTCACCCCTCCACTTT
TRBV6-1	TRBJ2-2	NA	many	CASRGGSVYGTGELFF	TGTGCCAGCAGGGGCGGTAGCGTATATGGCACCGGGGAGCTGTTTTTT
TRBV12-5	TRBJ2-5	NA	many	CASGFEDILKFF	TGTGCTAGTGGTTTCGAGGACATCCTGAAGTTCTTC
TRBV20-1	TRBJ2-6	NA	few	CSASLRETRSGANVLTF	TGCAGTGCTAGTCTCCGAGAAACCCGCTCTGGGGCCAACGTCCTGACTTTC
TRBV3-1	TRBJ1-1	NA	NA	CASSQNSGETEAFF	TGTGCCAGCAGCCAAAACAGCGGCGAGACTGAAGCTTTCTTT
TRBV4-2	TRBJ1-1	NA	few	CASSQEGDNTEAFF	TGTGCCAGCAGCCAAGAAGGGGACAACACTGAAGCTTTCTTT
TRBV2	TRBJ2-1	NA	NA	CASSDPFSGTGNNEQFF	TGTGCCAGCAGTGATCCCTTCTCCGGGACTGGCAACAATGAGCAGTTCTTC
TRBV5-1	TRBJ2-1	NA	NA	CASSSTPGVNEQFF	TGCGCCAGCAGCTCGACCCCAGGGGTCAATGAGCAGTTCTTC
TRBV5-1	TRBJ2-7	TRBD2	NA	CASSLSRREKASYEQYF	TGCGCCAGCAGCTTGAGTAGGCGGGAGAAGGCCTCCTACGAGCAGTACTTC
TRBV20-1	TRBJ2-1	TRBD2	NA	CSASPAGWNEQFF	TGCAGTGCTAGTCCAGCGGGATGGAATGAGCAGTTCTTC
TRBV6-2/TRBV6-3	TRBJ2-1	NA	few	CASTSGSGAHGDYNEQFF	TGTGCCAGCACGAGCGGGTCAGGGGCCCACGGGGATTACAATGAGCAGTTCTTC
TRBV20-1	TRBJ2-7	TRBD2	NA	CSARAPTSFDEQYF	TGCAGTGCTAGAGCACCGACTAGCTTCGACGAGCAGTACTTC
TRBV7-9	TRBJ2-7	TRBD2	many	CASSLAPTSGTYEQYF	TGTGCCAGCAGCTTAGCGCCGACTAGCGGAACCTACGAGCAGTACTTC
TRBV7-9	TRBJ1-1	NA	NA	CASSLEVVTEAFF	TGTGCCAGCAGCTTAGAGGTCGTCACTGAAGCTTTCTTT
TRBV6-2/TRBV6-3	TRBJ2-7	TRBD1	few	CASSLPTGAPYEQYF	TGTGCCAGCAGTCTACCGACAGGGGCTCCCTACGAGCAGTACTTC
TRBV5-1	TRBJ2-5	TRBD1	few	CASSLAGGQGETQYF	TGCGCCAGCAGCTTAGCAGGGGGCCAAGGAGAGACCCAGTACTTC
TRBV7-9	TRBJ2-5	NA	NA	CASSHAGGETQYF	TGCGCCAGCAGCCATGCGGGCGGAGAGACCCAGTACTTC
TRBV10-3	TRBJ2-7	TRBD1	NA	CAISDQDRSSYEQYF	TGTGCCATCAGTGACCAGGACAGGAGCTCCTACGAGCAGTACTTC
TRBV6-1	TRBJ2-2	TRBD2	few	CASSEGLARNTGELFF	TGTGCCAGCAGTGAAGGACTAGCGAGGAACACCGGGGAGCTGTTTTTT
TRBV5-1	TRBJ2-7	TRBD1	NA	CASGLTQGEVYEQYF	TGCGCCAGTGGACTTACACAGGGGGAGGTCTACGAGCAGTACTTC
TRBV20-1	TRBJ2-1	TRBD1	few	CSAKQGGEYNEQFF	TGCAGTGCAAAACAGGGGGGAGAGTACAATGAGCAGTTCTTC
TRBV28	TRBJ1-1	TRBD1	NA	CASSVTGTVKGEAFF	TGTGCCAGCAGTGTAACCGGGACAGTAAAGGGAGAAGCTTTCTTT
TRBV28	TRBJ2-3	TRBD2	few	CASSTLAGGTDTQYF	TGTGCCAGCAGCACTCTAGCGGGAGGCACAGATACGCAGTATTTT
TRBV3-1	TRBJ1-1	NA	few	CASSQLRDTEAFF	TGTGCCAGCAGCCAACTCCGGGACACTGAAGCTTTCTTT
TRBV3-1	TRBJ2-2	NA	NA	CASSQDGANTGELFF	TGTGCCAGCAGCCAAGACGGGGCGAACACCGGGGAGCTGTTTTTT
TRBV20-1	TRBJ2-5	NA	few	CSAPPRKEETQYF	TGCAGTGCTCCCCCGAGGAAGGAAGAGACCCAGTACTTC
TRBV4-3	TRBJ1-6	NA	NA	CASSRTLTESSYNSPLHF	TGCGCCAGCAGCCGAACCTTGACCGAGAGCTCCTATAATTCACCCCTCCACTTT
TRBV12-3/TRBV12-4	TRBJ1-4	TRBD1	NA	CASSWDRAREKLFF	TGTGCCAGCAGTTGGGACAGGGCGCGGGAAAAACTGTTTTTT
TRBV5-1	TRBJ2-1	TRBD2	NA	CASSSTVSPGLAHNEQFF	TGCGCCAGCAGCTCCACAGTGAGTCCCGGACTAGCGCACAATGAGCAGTTCTTC